Sequencing of this T cell receptor (beta chain) was carried out in a study of blood T cells in healthy people across ages. This CDR3 spans 13 amino acids. Germline V gene lookup returns CDR1 SGHVS and CDR2 FNYEAQ. The V segment lost 2 bases and the J segment 6 bases; nucleotides outside the gene matches: 1. A sample-barcoded 5' primer and a J-beta primer mix were used in a second PCR of about 6 to 12 cycles. TCRdb analysed the 5' RACE reads with MiXCR anew, one entry per CDR3 protein. The data contain some 1,800,000 distinct CDR3 sequences, 35% to 50% of them seen just once; the ten biggest clones take up more than 20%. A few counts support this clonotype. Drawing of peripheral blood yielded approximately 10 milliliters from each donor.

This rearrangement joins TRBV7-6 to TRBJ2-4, with 7 positions matching TRBD2. This sequence originates from a human donor in good health. The specimen sequenced was blood. CDR3 region: CASSLREGNIQYF. For the CDR3, the DNA is TGTGCCAGCAGCTTAAGGGAGGGAAACATTCAGTACTTC.